This T cell receptor (beta chain) was profiled in a study of CD8 T cells in Susac syndrome. Study in general: Of the sequenced Susac syndrome patients, roughly six had active disease and fewer than ten were in remission.

After extraction with the RNeasy kit, roughly 0.45 to 1 ug of the RNA was reverse transcribed using random hexamers. Each CDR3 protein is one row after TCRdb ran MiXCR on the immunoSEQ multiplex PCR reads. The sample records 150,000 to 200,000 distinct CDR3 sequences, approximately 96% being singletons. Diagnostic criteria defined recently for definite or probable disease were met by the Susac syndrome patients. TEMRA cells were FACS-enriched, while CD8+ and CD4+ T cells were negatively isolated. The source of this sequence is a human donor with Susac syndrome. The source material was CD4+ T cells from PBMCs.

The CDR3 bases are TGCAGTGCTAGTACAGGGGCCGGGGGGGCTTTCTTT. This translates into CSASTGAGGAFF. The chain uses TRBV20-1 and TRBJ1-1, with 7 bases aligning to TRBD1. The germline V gene has CDR1 DFQATT and CDR2 SNEGSKA (reference sequence). After removal of 3 bases from V and 11 bases from J, the junction contained 9 bases not matched to a gene. The CDR3 is 12 residues long.